These T cell receptor beta chains were read from a single sample in a study of CD8 T cells in ankylosing spondylitis. MiXCR, applied by TCRdb to the 5' RACE reads, yields one record per CDR3 protein. Of 150,000 or so distinct CDR3 sequences in the sample, 25% to 35% were seen once. Sequenced: synovial fluid, either unsorted or a sorted T cell fraction (not recorded which). These TCRs come from a male donor with ankylosing spondylitis. The CDR3 runs from the conserved cysteine through the conserved F or W. A D gene is named only where the DNA matches it firmly. Clone size is not always given. Where it is, it says once, few, many or a class for expanded clones.

. | TRBJ2-4 | . | TRBV7-2 | TGTGCCAGCAGCTTCCCCGCAGGGTTGAACATTCAGTACTTC | CASSFPAGLNIQYF
. | TRBJ2-5 | TRBD1 | TRBV5-1 | TGCGCCAGCAGCCCATACGGACAGGAAGAGACCCAGTACTTC | CASSPYGQEETQYF
. | TRBJ2-1 | TRBD2 | TRBV5-1 | TGCGCCAGCAGCTTGGCGGGGGGGCGTGGCGATGAGCAGTTCTTC | CASSLAGGRGDEQFF
few | TRBJ2-5 | TRBD1 | TRBV5-1 | TGCGCCAGCAGCCTAATGGGGACAGCCGGACTGGGGGAGACCCAGTACTTC | CASSLMGTAGLGETQYF
few | TRBJ2-7 | . | TRBV20-1 | TGCAGTGCCCAAGACCAGAGGGACTGGGCTCCCTACGAGCAGTACTTC | CSAQDQRDWAPYEQYF
few | TRBJ2-1 | . | TRBV6-5 | TGTGCCAGCAGTTTCGCAGGTAGCTACAATGAGCAGTTCTTC | CASSFAGSYNEQFF
. | TRBJ2-2 | . | TRBV20-1 | TGCAGTGCTAGAGCTCTGGCTGGGCCCAGCATGTGGGAGCTGTTTTTT | CSARALAGPSMWELFF
. | TRBJ1-5 | . | TRBV4-2 | TGTGCCAGCAGCCAAAAAGGTAGCAATCAGCCCCAGCATTTT | CASSQKGSNQPQHF
few | TRBJ2-5 | . | TRBV9 | TGTGCCAGCAGTGCCGGCGGGACCCAGTACTTC | CASSAGGTQYF
. | TRBJ1-3 | TRBD1 | TRBV28 | TGTGCCAGCAGTCCCTTGACAGGGGGCAAAATGAGAAACACCATATATTTT | CASSPLTGGKMRNTIYF
few | TRBJ2-2 | . | TRBV30 | TGTGCCTGGAGACCACAGAACACCGGGGAGCTGTTTTTT | CAWRPQNTGELFF
. | TRBJ1-5 | TRBD1 | TRBV20-1 | TGCAGTGCTACTACAGGGGATCAGCCCCAGCATTTT | CSATTGDQPQHF
many | TRBJ1-1 | TRBD1 | TRBV27 | TGTGCCAGCAGTCGACAGGGGGTCGCGGGTATCACTGAAGCTTTCTTT | CASSRQGVAGITEAFF
many | TRBJ1-1 | . | TRBV12-3/TRBV12-4 | TGTGCCAGCGGATCGGGGTATACGAACACTGAAGCTTTCTTT | CASGSGYTNTEAFF
. | TRBJ1-1 | TRBD1 | TRBV7-3 | TGTGCCAGCAGCTCCCCGGACAGGGGGGGAGAAGCTTTCTTT | CASSSPDRGGEAFF
few | TRBJ2-7 | TRBD2 | TRBV11-2 | TGTGCCAGCAGCTTGGGTAGCGGGAGTTACGAGCAGTACTTC | CASSLGSGSYEQYF
. | TRBJ2-3 | TRBD2 | TRBV20-1 | TGCAGTGCTAGAAGGGGTAGCGGGGGTCGAGCAGATACGCAGTATTTT | CSARRGSGGRADTQYF
. | TRBJ1-2 | . | TRBV12-3/TRBV12-4 | TGTGCCAGCAGTCCCCAGGCTGGCTATGGCTACACCTTC | CASSPQAGYGYTF
. | TRBJ2-5 | . | TRBV6-5 | TGTGCCAGCAGTTCCCCCTGGGCGTCGGGTGGAGAGACCCAGTACTTC | CASSSPWASGGETQYF
few | TRBJ1-1 | . | TRBV4-1 | TGCGCCAGCAGCCAAGCGGGGTCTCAGGGCGGGCCTGAAGCTTTCTTT | CASSQAGSQGGPEAFF
few | TRBJ2-7 | TRBD2 | TRBV18 | TGTGCCAGCTCACACCGGACTAGCGTCAACTACGAGCAGTACTTC | CASSHRTSVNYEQYF
few | TRBJ1-2 | TRBD1 | TRBV30 | TGTGCCTGGAGTGACCGGGACAGGGGCTACACCTTC | CAWSDRDRGYTF
few | TRBJ2-3 | . | TRBV18 | TGTGCCAGCTCACCAGTCTTACTCCAGGGCCCCACAGATACGCAGTATTTT | CASSPVLLQGPTDTQYF
few | TRBJ2-3 | TRBD2 | TRBV20-1 | TGCAGTGCTACCCTGGCAGCGGGAGCTGCAGATACGCAGTATTTT | CSATLAAGAADTQYF
few | TRBJ2-2 | TRBD2 | TRBV11-2 | TGTGCCAGCAGCTCGGGACTAGCGGGAACTAACACCGGGGAGCTGTTTTTT | CASSSGLAGTNTGELFF
many | TRBJ1-1 | . | TRBV5-1 | TGCGCCAGCAGCTCAGGGATTCTGAACACTGAAGCTTTCTTT | CASSSGILNTEAFF
many | TRBJ2-5 | . | TRBV28 | TGTGCCAGCAGCCGTGCCCGAGAGACCCAGTACTTC | CASSRARETQYF
. | TRBJ2-1 | TRBD2 | TRBV6-2/TRBV6-3 | TGTGCCAGCAGTTACTCGGGACTAGCGGCCGACAATGAGCAGTTCTTC | CASSYSGLAADNEQFF
many | TRBJ2-1 | . | TRBV12-3/TRBV12-4 | TGTGCCAGCAGTCCCACGGATTACAATGAGCAGTTCTTC | CASSPTDYNEQFF
. | TRBJ1-5 | TRBD1 | TRBV12-3/TRBV12-4 | TGTGCCAGCAGTTTTTCCGGGACAGGAGGGGCTCAGCCCCAGCATTTT | CASSFSGTGGAQPQHF
many | TRBJ2-1 | TRBD2 | TRBV15 | TGTGCCACCAGCAGAGAACTAGCGGGGAACAATGAGCAGTTCTTC | CATSRELAGNNEQFF
. | TRBJ1-6 | TRBD1 | TRBV2 | TGTGCCAGCAGTACGGGGCGGACAGGGGATTCACCCCTCCACTTT | CASSTGRTGDSPLHF
. | TRBJ1-6 | TRBD1 | TRBV9 | TGTGCCAGCAGCGTAGAGACAGGGAGTTCACCCCTCCACTTT | CASSVETGSSPLHF
. | TRBJ1-6 | . | TRBV28 | TGTGCCAGCAAAAATGGGCTAGGGTTCCGACGGGATAATTCACCCCTCCACTTT | CASKNGLGFRRDNSPLHF
. | TRBJ1-2 | . | TRBV20-1 | TGCAGTGCTACCGACGGATATGGCTACACCTTC | CSATDGYGYTF
few | TRBJ2-7 | . | TRBV20-1 | TGCAGTGCTAGAGATTCCCGGACTCTCTCCTACGAGCAGTACTTC | CSARDSRTLSYEQYF
. | TRBJ1-3 | . | TRBV4-1 | TGCGCCAGCAGCCGAGCCGGGACACAAGGAAACACCATATATTTT | CASSRAGTQGNTIYF
. | TRBJ1-1 | TRBD1 | TRBV6-5 | TGTGCCAGCAGTTACGAGACAGGGGCATTAAAAGCTTTCTTT | CASSYETGALKAFF
. | TRBJ2-1 | TRBD1 | TRBV15 | TGTGCCACCAGCAGAGATTTACCGGGACAGGGGGCCGATGAGCAGTTCTTC | CATSRDLPGQGADEQFF
. | TRBJ2-7 | . | TRBV7-8 | TGTGCCAGCAGCTTAGTCGGGCTAGCATGGGACGAGCAGTACTTC | CASSLVGLAWDEQYF
many | TRBJ1-2 | TRBD1 | TRBV7-2 | TGTGCCAGCAGCCCCTGGACAGGGTGGAACTATGGCTACACCTTC | CASSPWTGWNYGYTF
. | TRBJ1-2 | TRBD1 | TRBV6-1 | TGTGCCAGCAGCCGTCCGGGGACAGATATTTATGGCTACACCTTC | CASSRPGTDIYGYTF
many | TRBJ1-2 | . | TRBV20-1 | TGCAGTGCCCCCTCGATGGGGGACTATGGCTACACCTTC | CSAPSMGDYGYTF
. | TRBJ1-5 | . | TRBV12-3/TRBV12-4 | TGTGCCAGCAGTTTAGGAGGGGCTAGGCCTCAGCCCCAGCATTTT | CASSLGGARPQPQHF
few | TRBJ1-3 | . | TRBV3-1 | TGTGCCAGCAGACCGACTGGCTCTGGAAACACCATATATTTT | CASRPTGSGNTIYF
medium-sized | TRBJ2-3 | . | TRBV20-1 | TGCAGTGCTAGAGTAGGTGCAGATACGCAGTATTTT | CSARVGADTQYF
. | TRBJ2-5 | TRBD2 | TRBV10-3 | TGTGCCATCAGTATCGGGGGAGGGGAGACCCAGTACTTC | CAISIGGGETQYF
many | TRBJ1-2 | . | TRBV29-1 | TGCAGCGTTGAGGACAGTTCCTATGGCTACACCTTC | CSVEDSSYGYTF
. | TRBJ1-1 | . | TRBV20-1 | TGCAGTGCCCCTGGGGGTTCTCGGAACACTGAAGCTTTCTTT | CSAPGGSRNTEAFF